This TCR beta chain was found in a study of CD8 T cells in ankylosing spondylitis. Germline-derived CDR1 and CDR2 are SGHVS and FNYEAQ. Trimming pared 4 bases from V and 4 bases from J, leaving 8 bases between. CDR3 length equals 13 residues. Note on this clonotype: Its antigen is as yet unknown.

Study-wide results and caveats: Disease-linked clones, CD8+, were relatively rare in peripheral blood. A TCR beta motif made of fewer than ten highly homologous variants seemed typical of ankylosing spondylitis blood.

By quantitative 5'-RACE with molecular barcodes, the TCR beta libraries were made. Using its own MiXCR run on the 5' RACE reads, TCRdb lists one record per CDR3 protein. The sample yields roughly 90,000 distinct CDR3 sequences, around 8.3% seen once. The TCR sequence derives from a male donor with ankylosing spondylitis. The chain uses TRBV7-6 and TRBJ2-1; D is uncertain. The sequenced sample was blood, either unsorted or a sorted T cell fraction (not recorded which). The DNA of the CDR3 is TGTGCCAGCAGCTCCTTGCCGTACAATGAGCAGTTCTTC. This encodes CASSSLPYNEQFF.